The 24 T cell receptor beta chains below all came from one sample that was sequenced in a study of T cells in women clearing cervical HPV infection (dated by TCRdb to about 2018). Preparation of the library involved the immunoSEQ multiplex PCR assay. TCRdb re-hosts the immuneACCESS table, in-frame sequences only. Its copies lack some clones; in the studies checked, an unresolved V gene accounts for under half of them, and the cause for the rest is not known. The table held for this sample gives 45,000 to 55,000 clones. The ten largest clonotypes hold around 1.6% of the sample. The sample comprised blood buffy coat. The receptors here all came from a woman between 18 and 70 years old with a cervical HPV16 infection that either progressed to CIN3+ or cleared (not recorded which).

CDR3 DNA, as far as it was read: TGCGCCAGCAGCTTGAACGCGCTAGGCCGCTCTGGAAACACC. Its protein product is CASSLNALGRSGNT. The CDR3, in full, reads CASSLNALGRSGNTIYF. The chain employs TRBV5-1 and TRBJ1-3; D is ambiguous. The read ends 3 residues early relative to the CDR3; the germline J gene fills the gap. Germline values: CDR1 SGHRS, CDR2 YFSETQ. The length of the CDR3 is 17 residues. Trimming pared 1 base from V and 0 bases from J, leaving 14 bases between.

Regarding this clone: The CDR3 goes on 3 residues after the read ends, and that part is filled in from the germline J gene. V is TRBV5-1 and J is TRBJ1-4; D is undetermined. V lost 3 bases, J lost 4 bases, and 10 bases lay in between. The CDR3 extends over 14 amino acids. CDR1 is SGHRS, CDR2 YFSETQ, per germline. The CDR3: CASSSGFSNEKLFF. CDR3 bases read: TGCGCCAGCAGCTCGGGGTTTAGTAATGAAAAA.

A note on this clone: The sequence runs out 3 residues before the end of the CDR3; the remainder is reconstructed from the germline J gene. The V gene is TRBV14, the J gene TRBJ1-2; no reliable D call. Germline V CDR1 and CDR2: SGHDN, FVKESK. The V and J ends lost 0 bases and 4 bases respectively, with 12 bases between them. The CDR3 totals 15 residues. This CDR3 reads CASSQDPPGFYGYTF. The sequenced CDR3 bases are TGTGCCAGCAGCCAAGATCCCCCGGGGTTCTATGGC. Supplemented by reference TRBV14 and TRBJ1-2, the full variable domain reads EAGVTQFPSHSVIEKGQTVTLRCDPISGHDNLYWYRRVMGKEIKFLLHFVKESKQDESGMPNNRFLAERTGGTYSTLKVQPAELEDSGVYFCASSQDPPGFYGYTFGSGTRLTVV.

Details on this clone: The read ends 3 residues shy of where the CDR3 ends; the end is completed using the germline J gene. The chain uses TRBV7-2 and TRBJ2-7, with 12 bases fitting TRBD2. With V trimmed by 5 bases and J by 4 bases, 6 bases remained unmatched. This CDR3 comprises 15 residues. Per germline, CDR1 SGHTA and CDR2 FQGNSA. CDR3 amino acids: CASSTSSGGVYEQYF. The covered CDR3 bases are TGTGCCAGCAGCACCTCTAGCGGGGGGGTGTACGAG.

Points on this clone: Sequencing ends 3 residues short of the CDR3 end; the germline J gene provides the rest. The chain carries TRBV30 and TRBJ2-7, with no clear D. The CDR3 extends over 12 amino acids. V lost 4 bases, J lost 3 bases, and 10 bases lay in between. Germline CDR1 reads GTSNPN; CDR2 reads SVGIG (reference sequence). The CDR3 spells CAWNSGVYEQYF. The sequenced part of the CDR3 DNA is TGTGCCTGGAATTCAGGAGTCTACGAG. The full variable domain, with the rest looked up from reference TRBV30 and TRBJ2-7, is SQTIHQWPATLVQPVGSPLSLECTVEGTSNPNLYWYRQAAGRGLQLLFYSVGIGQISSEVPQNLSASRPQDRQFILSSKKLLLSDSGFYLCAWNSGVYEQYFGPGTRLTVT.

CDR3 DNA (partial): TGTGCCAGCAGCCCATTGACAGGTACCTACGAG. Translating gives CASSPLTGTYE. The full CDR3 is CASSPLTGTYEQYF. V usage is TRBV7-2 and J usage is TRBJ2-7; the D gene is possibly TRBD1 (6 bases). The read finishes 3 residues shy of the CDR3 end, and the germline J gene is used to complete it. The CDR3 has 14 residues. V gave up 5 bases and J gave up 2 bases, with 13 bases separating them. The germline V gene encodes CDR1 SGHTA and CDR2 FQGNSA.

As for this clone: Read sequence stops 3 residues before the CDR3 end, and the germline J gene provides the missing end. V and J are TRBV11-2 and TRBJ1-4; D is uncertain. This CDR3 is 13 amino acids long. Trimming removed 5 bases at V and 8 bases at J, with 12 bases between. CDR1 and CDR2 (germline): SGHAT, FQNNGV. CDR3 protein: CASSLGPGEKLFF. CDR3 DNA, as far as it was read: TGTGCCAGCAGCCTAGGGCCGGGGGAAAAA.

A note on this clone: The read finishes 3 residues shy of the CDR3 end, and the germline J gene is used to complete it. The chain uses TRBV19 and TRBJ1-2, with a possible D match to TRBD1 (5 bases). The V end lost 8 bases, the J end lost 3 bases, and 10 bases lay between the germline ends. The CDR3 has 12 residues. Germline assignment: CDR1 LNHDA and CDR2 SQIVND (reference sequence). The CDR3 reads CASARGDYGYTF. The part of the CDR3 DNA that was read is TGTGCCAGTGCCCGGGGGGACTATGGC.

The sequenced CDR3 bases are TGTGCCAGCTCACCAAACTTTCTGGTCAATCAGCCC. This sequence encodes CASSPNFLVNQP. In full, the CDR3 is CASSPNFLVNQPQHF. The chain carries TRBV18 and TRBJ1-5; no firm D call. The read terminates 3 residues before the CDR3 end, so the remaining end is supplied by the germline J gene. Germline loops: CDR1 KGHSH, CDR2 LQKENI. The CDR3 consists of 15 residues. Trimming stripped 2 bases from V and 3 bases from J, with 11 bases between.

Incomplete CDR3 DNA: TGTGCCAGCAGTTCGACCGGGGAGGAACGAGATACG. Amino acids: CASSSTGEERDT. The full CDR3 protein reads CASSSTGEERDTQYF. The rearrangement links TRBV28 to TRBJ2-3, with a weak D call TRBD2 (6 bases). The sequenced fragment ends 3 residues before the CDR3 boundary, so the rest is inferred from the germline J gene. CDR1 is MDHEN, CDR2 SYDVKM, per germline. The CDR3 consists of 15 residues. V was shortened by 4 bases and J by 5 bases, with 16 bases between the two germline ends.

For this clone: The CDR3 is cut off 3 residues early in the read; its end comes from the germline J gene. V is TRBV5-1 and J is TRBJ1-1, with a tentative D call TRBD1 (5 bases). Looked up from germline, CDR1 is SGHRS and CDR2 is YFSETQ. The CDR3 loop spans 13 amino acids. V was pared by 1 base and J by 4 bases, with 8 bases between. The sequenced CDR3 bases are TGCGCCAGCAGCTTGACAGGTGGCACTGAA. Protein product: CASSLTGGTE. The entire CDR3 sequence reads CASSLTGGTEAFF.

The sequenced part of the CDR3 DNA is TGTGCCAGCAGTGACTCGGGTAGAGGGTCCCATGGC. It codes for CASSDSGRGSHG. The complete CDR3 sequence is CASSDSGRGSHGYTF. The V call is TRBV6-4, the J call TRBJ1-2; D gene ambiguous. The CDR3 is cut off 3 residues early in the read; its end comes from the germline J gene. CDR3 length: 15 amino acids. The V and J ends lost 0 bases and 6 bases respectively, with 14 bases between them. Per germline, CDR1 MRHNA and CDR2 SNTAGT.

Regarding this clone: The read ends 3 residues early relative to the CDR3; the germline J gene fills the gap. The V and J genes are TRBV18 and TRBJ2-2, with D possibly matching TRBD1 (6 bases). The V gene's germline CDR1 is KGHSH and CDR2 LQKENI. Between the trimmed V and J ends, which lost 5 bases and 5 bases, there was a span of 18 bases. The CDR3 loop spans 16 amino acids. The part of the CDR3 DNA that was read is TGTGCCAGCTCATCCTCAGGGGCTCGGCCGACCGGGGAG. This gives the protein CASSSSGARPTGE. The whole CDR3 region reads CASSSSGARPTGELFF. Drawing the rest from reference TRBV18 and TRBJ2-2, the complete variable domain is NAGVMQNPRHLVRRRGQEARLRCSPMKGHSHVYWYRQLPEEGLKFMVYLQKENIIDESGMPKERFSAEFPKEGPSILRIQQVVRGDSAAYFCASSSSGARPTGELFFGEGSRLTVL.

The CDR3 bases that were read are TGCGCCAGCAGCCAAGATCCTGTCTCAGGGACC. Encoded protein: CASSQDPVSGT. In full, the CDR3 reads CASSQDPVSGTQYF. The chain recombines TRBV4-1 with TRBJ2-5; no reliable D call. From the germline J gene comes the end of the CDR3, since the read stops 3 residues before it. CDR1 MGHRA and CDR2 YSYEKL come from the germline V gene. This CDR3 spans 14 amino acids. The V gene lost 0 bases and the J gene lost 7 bases, with 12 bases spanning the gap.

As concerns this clone: The read ends 3 residues early relative to the CDR3; the germline J gene fills the gap. The chain employs TRBV20-1 and TRBJ1-6, with 10 bases matching TRBD1. V trimming: 2 bases; J trimming: 8 bases; junction bases outside the gene matches: 6. This CDR3 comprises 15 residues. Germline assignment: CDR1 DFQATT and CDR2 SNEGSKA (reference sequence). The CDR3 here is CSARIGQGGDSPLHF. The sequenced CDR3 bases are TGCAGTGCTAGAATCGGACAGGGGGGGGATTCACCC.

A word on this clone: The read gets to within 3 residues of the CDR3 end, and the germline J gene fills in the rest. J is TRBJ2-3 and V is TRBV20-1; D is possibly TRBD2 (5 bases). Trimming removed 0 bases from V and 3 bases from J, with 10 bases in between. The CDR3 contains 14 residues. Per germline, CDR1 DFQATT and CDR2 SNEGSKA (reference sequence). CDR3 amino acids: CSARDPGETDTQYF. Incomplete CDR3 DNA: TGCAGTGCTAGAGATCCCGGGGAGACAGATACG.

As concerns this clone: The CDR3 goes on 3 residues after the read ends, and that part is filled in from the germline J gene. The V call is TRBV20-1, the J call TRBJ1-4, with 9 bases fitting TRBD1. The germline V gene has CDR1 DFQATT and CDR2 SNEGSKA (reference sequence). The CDR3 sequence is 14 residues long. The J segment lost 6 bases and the V segment lost 5 bases, leaving 7 bases of the junction unmatched. The sequenced part of the CDR3 DNA is TGCAGTGCTGTACAGGGGGCGAAGGATGAAAAA. Protein product: CSAVQGAKDEK. The CDR3 reads in full as CSAVQGAKDEKLFF.

As to this clone: The read ends 3 residues shy of where the CDR3 ends; the end is completed using the germline J gene. The rearrangement joins TRBV7-8 to TRBJ2-3, with 7 bases lining up with TRBD2. CDR1 is SGHVS, CDR2 FQNEAQ, per germline. The CDR3 sequence is 14 residues long. V gave up 5 bases and J gave up 5 bases; unmatched junction bases: 7. Here the CDR3 reads CASSTAGREDTQYF. The covered CDR3 bases are TGTGCCAGCAGCACAGCGGGGCGGGAAGATACG.

With regard to this clone: The CDR3 goes on 3 residues after the read ends, and that part is filled in from the germline J gene. The chain combines TRBV30 with TRBJ2-7; 8 bases are shared with TRBD1. Germline-derived CDR1 and CDR2 are GTSNPN and SVGIG (reference sequence). The length of the CDR3 is 15 residues. The V segment lost 0 bases and the J segment 0 bases; nucleotides outside the gene matches: 4. CDR3 sequence: CAWSVGRGLSYEQYF. CDR3 DNA (partial): TGTGCCTGGAGTGTAGGCAGGGGGCTCTCCTACGAG.

The CDR3 here is CASTTGGGAIYGYTF. The sequenced CDR3 bases are TGTGCCAGCACCACGGGAGGGGGGGCCATCTATGGC. The rearrangement links TRBV12-3 or TRBV12-4 to TRBJ1-2; D may be TRBD1 (6 bases). The read ends 3 residues shy of where the CDR3 ends; the end is completed using the germline J gene. V was clipped by 7 bases and J by 4 bases, with 19 bases between them. The length of the CDR3 is 15 residues.

Comments on this clone: Read data end 3 residues before the CDR3 end; the end is taken from the germline J gene. The rearrangement joins TRBV5-1 to TRBJ2-1, with 8 bases matching TRBD1. After removal of 0 bases from V and 7 bases from J, the junction contained 12 bases not matched to a gene. The CDR3 covers 17 residues. Germline V gene data show CDR1 as SGHRS and CDR2 as YFSETQ. CDR3 DNA, as far as it was read: TGCGCCAGCAGCTTGGCGGTAGGGGCAGGGGGCTGGAATGAG. Protein: CASSLAVGAGGWNE. In full, the CDR3 is CASSLAVGAGGWNEQFF.

Of note for this clone: The read finishes 3 residues shy of the CDR3 end, and the germline J gene is used to complete it. The V and J genes are TRBV28 and TRBJ1-4, with a weak D call TRBD1 (6 bases). The CDR3 spans 14 residues. Looked up from germline, CDR1 is MDHEN and CDR2 is SYDVKM. V dropped 7 bases and J dropped 8 bases, with 17 bases sitting between them. Here the CDR3 reads CASTLGGVQEKLFF. The CDR3 bases that were read are TGTGCCAGCACCCTAGGGGGGGTTCAGGAAAAA. Full variable domain (outside the CDR3, taken from reference TRBV28 and TRBJ1-4): DVKVTQSSRYLVKRTGEKVFLECVQDMDHENMFWYRQDPGLGLRLIYFSYDVKMKEKGDIPEGYSVSREKKERFSLILESASTNQTSMYLCASTLGGVQEKLFFGSGTQLSVL.

On this clone itself: The read is 3 residues too short to cover the CDR3 end, so that end is filled in from the germline J gene. This chain joins TRBV5-1 and TRBJ1-1, with 11 bases identical to TRBD1. The germline V gene has CDR1 SGHRS and CDR2 YFSETQ. The length of the CDR3 is 16 residues. V gave up 6 bases and J gave up 2 bases; unmatched junction bases: 9. The CDR3 sequence is CASKDTGQGDNTEAFF. The covered CDR3 bases are TGCGCCAGCAAGGATACGGGACAGGGGGATAACACTGAA.

This clone is medium-sized by frequency. The missing CDR3 end, 3 residues past where the read stops, is filled in from the germline J gene. The J gene is TRBJ2-1, the V gene TRBV6-2 or TRBV6-3; the match to TRBD1 covers 8 bases. Unmatched junction bases numbered 6, after V lost 7 bases and J lost 1 base. The CDR3 length is 15 residues. Per the germline V gene, CDR1 is MNHEY and CDR2 is SVGEGT. The DNA read from the CDR3 is TGTGCCAGCATCCACTACAGGGGGTCCTACAATGAG. Translation: CASIHYRGSYNE. The CDR3 in full is CASIHYRGSYNEQFF.